This TCR beta chain is drawn from a study of T cell responses to AZD1222 COVID-19 vaccine. For this clone: Its target is unknown.

Assay: immunoSEQ multiplex PCR; the TCRdb copy retains only in-frame clones and omits some. The data contain 110,000 to 150,000 clones, around 93% of them seen just once; the ten biggest clones take up roughly 3%. Whole-study findings and limits: Most donors were white British, females outnumbered males, and clonal diversity was possibly underestimated.

The clonotype was recovered from an adult who received the AZD1222 COVID-19 vaccine. The sequencing here drew on peripheral blood, taken 28 days after the second AZD1222 dose.

CDR3 DNA sequence: TGTGCCAGTAACCCGTTTAGCGGGAGGACAGATACGCAGTATTTT. Residues: CASNPFSGRTDTQYF. The V and J genes are TRBV19 and TRBJ2-3, with 10 bases that match TRBD2. V was clipped by 7 bases and J by 3 bases; unmatched bases: 7. CDR3 length: 15 residues. Germline V gene data show CDR1 as LNHDA and CDR2 as SQIVND (reference sequence).